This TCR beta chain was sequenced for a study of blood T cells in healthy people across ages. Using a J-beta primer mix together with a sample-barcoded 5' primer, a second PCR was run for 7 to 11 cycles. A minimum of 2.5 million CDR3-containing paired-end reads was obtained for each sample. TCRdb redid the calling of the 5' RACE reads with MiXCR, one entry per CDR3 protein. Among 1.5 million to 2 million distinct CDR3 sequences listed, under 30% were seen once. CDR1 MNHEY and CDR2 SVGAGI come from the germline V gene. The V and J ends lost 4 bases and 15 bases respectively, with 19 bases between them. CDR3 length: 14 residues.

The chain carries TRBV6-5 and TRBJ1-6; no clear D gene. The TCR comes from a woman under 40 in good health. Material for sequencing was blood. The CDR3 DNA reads TGTGCCAGCAGTTCTCTCGACACAGATCGGAGCCTCCACTTT. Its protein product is CASSSLDTDRSLHF.